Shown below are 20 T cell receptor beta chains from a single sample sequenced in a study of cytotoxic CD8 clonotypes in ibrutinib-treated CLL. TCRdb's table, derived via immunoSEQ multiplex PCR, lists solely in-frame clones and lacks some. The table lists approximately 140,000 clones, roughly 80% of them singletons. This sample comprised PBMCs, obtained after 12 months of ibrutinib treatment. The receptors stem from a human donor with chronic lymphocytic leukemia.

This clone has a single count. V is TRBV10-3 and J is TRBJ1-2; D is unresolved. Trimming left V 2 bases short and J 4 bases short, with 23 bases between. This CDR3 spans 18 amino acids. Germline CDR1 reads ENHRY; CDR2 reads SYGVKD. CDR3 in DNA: TGTGCCATCAGTGAGCCCTCCCCGTTAGAGCCGCTACGCTATGGCTACACCTTC. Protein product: CAISEPSPLEPLRYGYTF.

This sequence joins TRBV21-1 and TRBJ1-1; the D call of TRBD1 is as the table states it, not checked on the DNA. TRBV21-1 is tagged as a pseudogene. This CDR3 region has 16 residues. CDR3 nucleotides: TGTGCCAGCAGCCCCCGACAGGGCCTAAGGAACACTGAAGCTTTCTTT. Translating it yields CASSPRQGLRNTEAFF.

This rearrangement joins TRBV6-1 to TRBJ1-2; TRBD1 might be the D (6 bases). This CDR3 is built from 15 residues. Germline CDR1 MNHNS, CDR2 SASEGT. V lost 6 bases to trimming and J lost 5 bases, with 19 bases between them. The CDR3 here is CASSARQDPRYGYTF. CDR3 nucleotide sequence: TGTGCCAGCAGCGCGAGACAGGACCCGAGGTATGGCTACACCTTC.

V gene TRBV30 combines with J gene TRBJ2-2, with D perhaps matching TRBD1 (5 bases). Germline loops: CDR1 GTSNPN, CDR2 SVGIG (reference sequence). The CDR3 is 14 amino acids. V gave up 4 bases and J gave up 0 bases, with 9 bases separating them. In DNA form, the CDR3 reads TGTGCCTGGAACCAGGGCCCGAACACCGGGGAGCTGTTTTTT. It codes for CAWNQGPNTGELFF. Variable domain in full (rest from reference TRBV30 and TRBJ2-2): SQTIHQWPATLVQPVGSPLSLECTVEGTSNPNLYWYRQAAGRGLQLLFYSVGIGQISSEVPQNLSASRPQDRQFILSSKKLLLSDSGFYLCAWNQGPNTGELFFGEGSRLTVL.

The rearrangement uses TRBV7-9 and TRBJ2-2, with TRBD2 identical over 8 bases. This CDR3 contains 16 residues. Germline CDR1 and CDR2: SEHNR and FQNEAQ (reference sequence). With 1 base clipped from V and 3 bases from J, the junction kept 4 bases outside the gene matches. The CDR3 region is CASSLVAGGYTGELFF. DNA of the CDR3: TGTGCCAGCAGCTTAGTGGCGGGAGGATACACCGGGGAGCTGTTTTTT. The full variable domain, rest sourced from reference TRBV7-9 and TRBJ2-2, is DTGVSQNPRHKITKRGQNVTFRCDPISEHNRLYWYRQTLGQGPEFLTYFQNEAQLEKSRLLSDRFSAERPKGSFSTLEIQRTEQGDSAMYLCASSLVAGGYTGELFFGEGSRLTVL.

The CDR3 nucleotides read TGTGCCAGCCAGGGTACCTACGAGCAGTACTTC. Translating it yields CASQGTYEQYF. The rearrangement links TRBV21-1 to TRBJ2-7; the D call of TRBD1 is as the table states it, not checked on the DNA. TRBV21-1 is marked as a pseudogene. The CDR3 spans 11 residues.

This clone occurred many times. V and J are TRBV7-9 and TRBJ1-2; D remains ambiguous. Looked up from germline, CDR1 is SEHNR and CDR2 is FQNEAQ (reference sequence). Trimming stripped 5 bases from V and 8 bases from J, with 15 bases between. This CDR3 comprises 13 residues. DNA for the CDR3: TGTGCCAGCAGCCCCGACATGGGGTACGGCTACACCTTC. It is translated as CASSPDMGYGYTF.

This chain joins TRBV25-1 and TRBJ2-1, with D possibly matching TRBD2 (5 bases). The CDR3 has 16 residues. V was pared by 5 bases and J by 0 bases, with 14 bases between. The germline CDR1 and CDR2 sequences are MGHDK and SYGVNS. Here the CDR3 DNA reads TGTGCCAGCAGTTCAATTAGCGTCCCCTCCTACAATGAGCAGTTCTTC. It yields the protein CASSSISVPSYNEQFF.

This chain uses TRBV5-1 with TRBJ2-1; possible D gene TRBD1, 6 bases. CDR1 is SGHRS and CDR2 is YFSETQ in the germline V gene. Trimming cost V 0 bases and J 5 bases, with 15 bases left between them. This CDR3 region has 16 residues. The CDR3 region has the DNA TGCGCCAGCAGCTTGGCCATAGGGGGTACTCACAATGAGCAGTTCTTC. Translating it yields CASSLAIGGTHNEQFF.

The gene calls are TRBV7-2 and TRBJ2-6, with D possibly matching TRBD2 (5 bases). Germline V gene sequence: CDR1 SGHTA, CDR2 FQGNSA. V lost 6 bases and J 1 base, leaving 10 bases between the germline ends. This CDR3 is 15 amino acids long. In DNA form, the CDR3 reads TGTGCCAGCAGGGTAACGGGGTCTGGGGCCAACGTCCTGACTTTC. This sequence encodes CASRVTGSGANVLTF.

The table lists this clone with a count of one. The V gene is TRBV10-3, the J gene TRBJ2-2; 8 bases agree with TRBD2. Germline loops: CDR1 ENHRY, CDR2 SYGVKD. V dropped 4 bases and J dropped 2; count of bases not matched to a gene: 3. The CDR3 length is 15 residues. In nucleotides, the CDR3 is TGTGCCATCAGTGCGGCGGGGGGTAACACCGGGGAGCTGTTTTTT. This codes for CAISAAGGNTGELFF.

For the CDR3, the DNA is TGTGCCTGGAGGAGGGGGGCAGGGGGCCACACCGGGGAGCTGTTTTTT. Protein: CAWRRGAGGHTGELFF. J is TRBJ2-2 and V is TRBV30, with TRBD1 matching over 8 bases. In germline, CDR1 is GTSNPN, CDR2 SVGIG (reference sequence). J gave up 3 bases and V 3 bases, and 9 bases lay outside the gene matches. This CDR3 is built from 16 residues.

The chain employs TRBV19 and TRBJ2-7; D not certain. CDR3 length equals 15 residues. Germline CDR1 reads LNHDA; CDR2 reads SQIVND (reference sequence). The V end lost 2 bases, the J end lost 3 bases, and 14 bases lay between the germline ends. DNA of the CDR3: TGTGCCAGTAGTATATTCCCTGGACCCGTCTACGAGCAGTACTTC. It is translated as CASSIFPGPVYEQYF. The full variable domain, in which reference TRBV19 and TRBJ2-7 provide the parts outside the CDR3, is DGGITQSPKYLFRKEGQNVTLSCEQNLNHDAMYWYRQDPGQGLRLIYYSQIVNDFQKGDIAEGYSVSREKKESFPLTVTSAQKNPTAFYLCASSIFPGPVYEQYFGPGTRLTVT.

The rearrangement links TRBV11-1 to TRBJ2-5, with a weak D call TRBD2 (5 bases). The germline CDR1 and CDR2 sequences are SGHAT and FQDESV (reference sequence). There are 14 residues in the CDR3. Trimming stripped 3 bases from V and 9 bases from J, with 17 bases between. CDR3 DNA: TGTGCCAGCAGCTTGGACTCCCCAAAGAGGGCCCAGTACTTC. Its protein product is CASSLDSPKRAQYF.

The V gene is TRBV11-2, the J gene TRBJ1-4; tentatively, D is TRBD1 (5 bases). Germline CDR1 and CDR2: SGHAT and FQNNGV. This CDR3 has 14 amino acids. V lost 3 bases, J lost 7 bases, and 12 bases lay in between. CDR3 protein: CASSFGGRGEKLFF. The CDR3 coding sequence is TGTGCCAGCAGCTTCGGGGGGAGAGGTGAAAAACTGTTTTTT.

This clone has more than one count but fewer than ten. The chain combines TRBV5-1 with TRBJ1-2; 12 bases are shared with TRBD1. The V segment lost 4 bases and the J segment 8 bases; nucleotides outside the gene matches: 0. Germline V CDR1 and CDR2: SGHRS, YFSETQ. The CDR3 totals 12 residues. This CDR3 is CASSGTGGGYTF. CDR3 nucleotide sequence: TGCGCCAGCAGCGGGACAGGGGGCGGCTACACCTTC.

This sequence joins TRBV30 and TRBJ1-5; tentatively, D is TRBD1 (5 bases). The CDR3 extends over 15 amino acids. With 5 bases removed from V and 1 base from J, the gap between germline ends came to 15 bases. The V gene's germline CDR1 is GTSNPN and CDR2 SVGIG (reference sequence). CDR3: CAWDGTPGSNQPQHF. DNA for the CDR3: TGTGCCTGGGACGGGACCCCCGGCAGCAATCAGCCCCAGCATTTT. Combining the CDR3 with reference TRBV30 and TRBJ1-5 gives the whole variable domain SQTIHQWPATLVQPVGSPLSLECTVEGTSNPNLYWYRQAAGRGLQLLFYSVGIGQISSEVPQNLSASRPQDRQFILSSKKLLLSDSGFYLCAWDGTPGSNQPQHFGDGTRLSIL.

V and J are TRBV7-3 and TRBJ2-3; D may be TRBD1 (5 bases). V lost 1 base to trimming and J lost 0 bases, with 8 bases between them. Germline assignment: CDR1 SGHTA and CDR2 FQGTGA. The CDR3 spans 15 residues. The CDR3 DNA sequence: TGTGCCAGCAGCTTAATGTCAGGGAGCACAGATACGCAGTATTTT. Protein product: CASSLMSGSTDTQYF.

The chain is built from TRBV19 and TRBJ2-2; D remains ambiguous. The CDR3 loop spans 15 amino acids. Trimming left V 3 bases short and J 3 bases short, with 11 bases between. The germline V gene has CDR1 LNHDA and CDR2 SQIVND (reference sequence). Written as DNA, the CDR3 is TGTGCCAGTAGTATGTTTGCAGGTGACACCGGGGAGCTGTTTTTT. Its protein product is CASSMFAGDTGELFF.

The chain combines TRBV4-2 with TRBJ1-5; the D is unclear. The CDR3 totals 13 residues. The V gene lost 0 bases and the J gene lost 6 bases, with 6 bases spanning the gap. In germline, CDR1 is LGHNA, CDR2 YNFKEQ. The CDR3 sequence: CASSQELVQPQHF. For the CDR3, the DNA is TGTGCCAGCAGCCAAGAATTGGTTCAGCCCCAGCATTTT.